These 11 T cell receptor beta chains originate from one sample sequenced in a study of a mutant IDH1 vaccine in newly diagnosed glioma. Sequencing was performed with immunoSEQ multiplex PCR; in TCRdb, only in-frame clones are kept and a portion is missing. Found here are roughly 51,000 clones, about four fifths of them singletons; the top ten hold approximately 4.6%. The time point is: week 47, end of study. Each dose of the vaccine consisted of 300 ug of mutant IDH1 20-mer peptide, with topical imiquimod. Antigens for these TCRs are unknown. Sample: PBMCs, taken from a glioma patient whose treatment included an IDH1 peptide vaccine. The receptor source for this set is a woman aged 25 to 45 with glioma. Some clones in this sample may be carry-over from other donors' samples.

The V and J genes are TRBV28 and TRBJ1-5; weak D call: TRBD1 (6 bases). The V and J ends lost 5 bases and 5 bases respectively, with 13 bases between them. Germline values: CDR1 MDHEN, CDR2 SYDVKM. There are 14 residues in the CDR3. DNA of the CDR3: TGTGCCAGCAGTCTACCACAGGGTCATCAGCCCCAGCATTTT. Translation gives CASSLPQGHQPQHF.

The chain employs TRBV19 and TRBJ1-2, with D maybe TRBD1 (6 bases). CDR1 LNHDA and CDR2 SQIVND come from the germline V gene (reference sequence). The CDR3 runs to 13 residues. V lost 5 bases to trimming and J lost 5 bases, with 12 bases between them. The CDR3 sequence is CASSPRGAYGYTF. DNA of the CDR3: TGTGCCAGTAGTCCCCGGGGGGCATATGGCTACACCTTC.

The chain joins TRBV6-4 to TRBJ2-1; tentatively, D is TRBD2 (6 bases). The CDR3 has 16 residues. CDR1 is MRHNA and CDR2 is SNTAGT in the germline V gene. With 1 base removed from V and 7 bases from J, the gap between germline ends came to 17 bases. The CDR3 DNA reads TGTGCCAGCAGTGACTTAAGGCGGGGAGCCGTAAATGAGCAGTTCTTC. This gives the protein CASSDLRRGAVNEQFF.

The chain recombines TRBV5-5 with TRBJ2-4, with D possibly being TRBD1 or TRBD2 (5 bases each). Trimming removed 2 bases at V and 6 bases at J, with 12 bases between. CDR3 length equals 14 residues. Per the germline V gene, CDR1 is SGHKS and CDR2 is YYEKEE (reference sequence). The CDR3 nucleotides are TGTGCCAGCAGCTTAGAGGGGTCGCTAAACATTCAGTACTTC. Protein: CASSLEGSLNIQYF.

The rearrangement uses TRBV7-9 and TRBJ2-1; D gene unclear. V lost 4 bases and J lost 6, with 7 bases in between. The CDR3 is 12 amino acids. Germline CDR1 reads SEHNR; CDR2 reads FQNEAQ (reference sequence). This CDR3 is CASSSRLNEQFF. The CDR3 DNA sequence: TGTGCCAGCAGCTCCCGACTCAATGAGCAGTTCTTC. Drawing the rest from reference TRBV7-9 and TRBJ2-1, the complete variable domain is DTGVSQNPRHKITKRGQNVTFRCDPISEHNRLYWYRQTLGQGPEFLTYFQNEAQLEKSRLLSDRFSAERPKGSFSTLEIQRTEQGDSAMYLCASSSRLNEQFFGPGTRLTVL.

This clone was recorded a few times. The chain couples TRBV5-1 to TRBJ1-4, with 12 nucleotides matching TRBD1. There are 18 residues in the CDR3. The V and J ends lost 4 bases and 3 bases, in that order; junction bases with no gene match: 10. Germline lookup yields CDR1 SGHRS and CDR2 YFSETQ. CDR3: CASSGDRGPAAPNEKLFF. The CDR3, as DNA: TGCGCCAGCAGCGGGGACAGGGGGCCCGCCGCGCCTAATGAAAAACTGTTTTTT.

The chain employs TRBV5-1 and TRBJ2-7; D unclear. V lost 7 bases, J lost 0 bases, and 14 bases lay in between. CDR1 and CDR2 (germline): SGHRS, YFSETQ. This CDR3 comprises 14 residues. The CDR3 DNA is TGCGCCAGCTCTCCTCGGACGCCCTCCTACGAGCAGTACTTC. Translated: CASSPRTPSYEQYF.

The rearrangement uses TRBV5-6 and TRBJ2-7; 8 bases line up with TRBD2. CDR3 size: 16 residues. Germline CDR1 is SGHDT and CDR2 is YYEEEE. The trim removed 2 bases at V and 4 bases at J, leaving 11 bases unmatched. This CDR3 reads CASSFFSEREQYEQYF. CDR3 DNA sequence: TGTGCCAGCAGCTTTTTCAGCGAGCGGGAGCAGTACGAGCAGTACTTC.

This CDR3 is CALDLGNTEAFF. DNA for the CDR3: TGTGCCTTGGACCTTGGGAACACTGAAGCTTTCTTT. The chain couples TRBV30 to TRBJ1-1, with unresolved D. CDR1 and CDR2 (germline): GTSNPN, SVGIG (reference sequence). This CDR3 has 12 residues. V dropped 7 bases and J dropped 1 base, with 10 bases sitting between them.

The chain joins TRBV28 to TRBJ2-7; a weak D match, TRBD2 (6 bases). This CDR3 is built from 14 residues. Germline V lookup: CDR1 MDHEN, CDR2 SYDVKM. Trimming removed 6 bases at V and 6 bases at J, with 18 bases between. CDR3 sequence: CASRWRASSSEQYF. CDR3 bases: TGTGCCAGCAGGTGGAGGGCGTCCTCGTCCGAGCAGTACTTC.

The chain joins TRBV4-2 to TRBJ2-2; TRBD2 matches 13 bases. The CDR3 is 16 amino acids. Losses at the gene ends were 4 bases for V and 5 bases for J; bases not matched to a gene: 4. Germline CDR1 is LGHNA and CDR2 is YNFKEQ. Written as DNA, the CDR3 is TGTGCCAGCAGCCCCGGACTAGCGGGAGCTACCGGGGAGCTGTTTTTT. This encodes CASSPGLAGATGELFF.